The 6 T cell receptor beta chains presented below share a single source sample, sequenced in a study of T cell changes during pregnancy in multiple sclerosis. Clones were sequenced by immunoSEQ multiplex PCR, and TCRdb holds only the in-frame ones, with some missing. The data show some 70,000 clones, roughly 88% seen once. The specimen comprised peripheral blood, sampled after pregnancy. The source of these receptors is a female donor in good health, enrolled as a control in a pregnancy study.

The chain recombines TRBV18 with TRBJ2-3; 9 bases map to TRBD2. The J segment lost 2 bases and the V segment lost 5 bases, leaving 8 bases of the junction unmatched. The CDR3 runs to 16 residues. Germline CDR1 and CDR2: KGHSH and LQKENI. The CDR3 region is CASSSLIAGATDTQYF. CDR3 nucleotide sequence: TGTGCCAGCTCATCCCTGATAGCGGGGGCCACAGATACGCAGTATTTT.

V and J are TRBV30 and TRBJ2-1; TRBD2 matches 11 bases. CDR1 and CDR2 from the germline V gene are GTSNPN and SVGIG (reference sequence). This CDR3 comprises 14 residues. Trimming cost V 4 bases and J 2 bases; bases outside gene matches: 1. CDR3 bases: TGTGCCTGGAATAGCGGGGGGGCCTACAATGAGCAGTTCTTC. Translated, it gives CAWNSGGAYNEQFF.

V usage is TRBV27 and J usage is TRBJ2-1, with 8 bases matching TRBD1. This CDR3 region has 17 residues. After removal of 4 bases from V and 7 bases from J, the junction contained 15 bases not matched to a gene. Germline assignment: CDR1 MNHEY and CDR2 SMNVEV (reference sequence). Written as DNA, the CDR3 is TGTGCCAGCAGTTCTAGAGCAGGGGGCTCGTTCCTTAATGAGCAGTTCTTC. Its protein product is CASSSRAGGSFLNEQFF.

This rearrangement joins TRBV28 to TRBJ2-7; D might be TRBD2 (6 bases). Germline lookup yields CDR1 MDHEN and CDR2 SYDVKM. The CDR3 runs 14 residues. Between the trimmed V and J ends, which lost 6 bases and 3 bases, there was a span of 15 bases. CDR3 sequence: CASSPSVFSYEQYF. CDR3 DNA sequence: TGTGCCAGCAGCCCTAGCGTCTTCAGCTACGAGCAGTACTTC. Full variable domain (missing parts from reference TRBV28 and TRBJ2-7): DVKVTQSSRYLVKRTGEKVFLECVQDMDHENMFWYRQDPGLGLRLIYFSYDVKMKEKGDIPEGYSVSREKKERFSLILESASTNQTSMYLCASSPSVFSYEQYFGPGTRLTVT.

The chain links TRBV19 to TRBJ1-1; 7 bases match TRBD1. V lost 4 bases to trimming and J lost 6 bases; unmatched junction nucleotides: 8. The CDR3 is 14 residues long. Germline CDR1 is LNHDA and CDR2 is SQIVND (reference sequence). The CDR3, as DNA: TGTGCCAGTAGTAAACAGGGGAGGTGGGCTGAAGCTTTCTTT. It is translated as CASSKQGRWAEAFF.

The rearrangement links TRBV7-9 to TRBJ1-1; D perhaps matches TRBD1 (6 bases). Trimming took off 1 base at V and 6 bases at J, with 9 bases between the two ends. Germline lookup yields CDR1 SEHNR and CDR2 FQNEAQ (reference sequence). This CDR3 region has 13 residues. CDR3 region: CASSLDGQPEAFF. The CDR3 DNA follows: TGTGCCAGCAGCTTAGACGGACAGCCTGAAGCTTTCTTT.